Sequencing of this T cell receptor beta chain was carried out in a study of shared clonotypes between healthy human individuals. In the study overall: Participating donors consisted of a couple of women and a few men aged 18 to 49. CD8 memory received one plate per donor, CD8 naive two, CD4 memory three and CD4 naive three. Study-level results: Rarefaction indicated that sorted-subset sequencing remained incomplete although depth was large.

CDR1 and CDR2 (germline): LNHNV, YYDKDF (reference sequence). The CDR3 spans 16 residues. V gave up 0 bases and J gave up 3 bases, with 11 bases separating them. Generated by immunoSEQ multiplex PCR, the TCRdb table keeps only in-frame clones and is missing some. The profile shows 2 million or so clones, around 96% of them singletons. This clone appeared a single time. Its antigen is unidentified. CD45RO-negative CD8 cells positively selected for CCR7 made up the naive population, which excluded terminally differentiated effector memory CD45RA+ cells. Nashville, Tennessee was home to all donors, who were Caucasian adults.

This receptor was taken from a man between 18 and 29 years old in good health. V gene TRBV15 combines with J gene TRBJ1-4; D perhaps matches TRBD1 (5 bases). The sequenced sample was naive CD8+ T cells sorted from blood. Here the CDR3 reads CATSRDREGSNEKLFF. The CDR3 region has the DNA TGTGCCACCAGCAGAGATCGAGAGGGGTCTAATGAAAAACTGTTTTTT.